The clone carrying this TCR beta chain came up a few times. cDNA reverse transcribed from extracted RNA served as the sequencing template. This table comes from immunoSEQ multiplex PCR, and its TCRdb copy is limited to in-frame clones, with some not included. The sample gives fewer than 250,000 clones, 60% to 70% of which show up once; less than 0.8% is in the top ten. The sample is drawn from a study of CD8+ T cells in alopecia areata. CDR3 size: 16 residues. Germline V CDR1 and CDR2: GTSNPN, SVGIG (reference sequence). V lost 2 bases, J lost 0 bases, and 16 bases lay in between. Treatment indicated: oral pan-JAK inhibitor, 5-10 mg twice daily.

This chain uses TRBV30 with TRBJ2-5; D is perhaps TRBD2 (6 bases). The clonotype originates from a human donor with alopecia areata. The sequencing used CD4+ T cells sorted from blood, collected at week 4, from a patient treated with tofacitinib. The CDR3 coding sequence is TGTGCCTGGAGTCAGTTTCGCGGAGGGTACCAAGAGACCCAGTACTTC. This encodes CAWSQFRGGYQETQYF. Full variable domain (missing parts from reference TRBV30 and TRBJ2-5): SQTIHQWPATLVQPVGSPLSLECTVEGTSNPNLYWYRQAAGRGLQLLFYSVGIGQISSEVPQNLSASRPQDRQFILSSKKLLLSDSGFYLCAWSQFRGGYQETQYFGPGTRLLVL.